The clone carrying this T cell receptor (beta chain) is medium-sized. The antigen is undetermined. TRB rearrangements were amplified by multiplex PCR with BIOMED2 TRB-A/B primers. TCRdb redid the calling of the multiplex PCR reads with MiXCR, one entry per CDR3 protein. The table records approximately 9,000 distinct CDR3 sequences, around a third of them present only once. CDR3 length: 12 residues. The V and J ends lost 6 bases and 8 bases respectively, with 13 bases between them. CDR1 is MNHEY and CDR2 is SVGAGI in the germline V gene. Blood genomic DNA input for TRB amplification was 250-500 ng. This specimen comes from a study of T and B cells in COVID-19 patients. Study information: Peripheral blood came from COVID-19 patients with active infection or after recovery.

Whole-study results and caveats: Exclusive to the recovered cohort were roughly 2,300 TCR clusters, some 30 of them with low generation probability.

The TCR sequence derives from a human donor who had recovered from COVID-19. The rearrangement links TRBV6-5 to TRBJ1-2; a weak D match, TRBD1 (6 bases). The material sequenced was blood. The DNA of the CDR3 is TGTGCCAGCAGCGAGACAGGCGGAGGCTACACCTTC. Protein product: CASSETGGGYTF.